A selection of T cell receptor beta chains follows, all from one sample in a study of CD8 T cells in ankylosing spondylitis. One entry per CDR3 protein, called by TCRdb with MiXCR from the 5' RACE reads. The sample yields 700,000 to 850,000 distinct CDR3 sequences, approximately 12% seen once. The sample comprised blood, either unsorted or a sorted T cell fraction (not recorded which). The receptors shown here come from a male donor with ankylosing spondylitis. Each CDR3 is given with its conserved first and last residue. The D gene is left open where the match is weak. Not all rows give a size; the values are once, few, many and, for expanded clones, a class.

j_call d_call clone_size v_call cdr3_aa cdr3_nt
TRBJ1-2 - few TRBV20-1 CSAAQGAYGYTF TGCAGTGCTGCACAGGGTGCCTATGGCTACACCTTC
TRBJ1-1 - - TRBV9 CASSVDGAGWNEAFF TGTGCCAGCAGCGTAGATGGGGCAGGGTGGAATGAAGCTTTCTTT
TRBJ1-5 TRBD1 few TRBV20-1 CSATRDRETGQPQHF TGCAGTGCTACCCGGGACAGGGAGACGGGTCAGCCCCAGCATTTT
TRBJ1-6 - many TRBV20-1 CSAPGGGGSPLHF TGCAGTGCGCCGGGCGGAGGGGGTTCACCCCTCCACTTT
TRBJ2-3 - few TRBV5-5 CASSSTNTDTQYF TGTGCCAGCAGCTCTACGAACACAGATACGCAGTATTTT
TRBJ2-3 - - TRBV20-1 CSARRSGPTDTQYF TGCAGTGCTAGGAGGAGCGGACCCACAGATACGCAGTATTTT
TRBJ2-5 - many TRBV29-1 CSVDAGTEAETQYF TGCAGCGTTGATGCAGGGACTGAGGCAGAGACCCAGTACTTC
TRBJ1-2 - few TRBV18 CASSGGRAARGGYTF TGTGCCAGCTCAGGAGGAAGGGCTGCTAGAGGGGGCTACACCTTC
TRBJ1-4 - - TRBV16 CASSLRDINEKLFF TGTGCCAGCAGTCTTCGGGACATTAATGAAAAACTGTTTTTT
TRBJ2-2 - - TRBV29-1 CSVVRGNTGELFF TGCAGCGTTGTACGCGGGAACACCGGGGAGCTGTTTTTT
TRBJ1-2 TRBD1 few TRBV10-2 CASRSTTGSGGYTF TGCGCCAGCAGATCTACGACAGGGAGTGGCGGCTACACCTTC
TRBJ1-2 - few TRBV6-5 CASSYSENRKGYTF TGTGCCAGCAGTTACTCGGAGAACCGGAAGGGCTACACCTTC
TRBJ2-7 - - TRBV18 CASSPPGGVYEQYF TGTGCCAGCTCACCACCGGGTGGAGTCTACGAGCAGTACTTC
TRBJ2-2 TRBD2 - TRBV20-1 CSARDRLAGGPTGELFF TGCAGTGCTAGAGATCGGCTAGCGGGAGGGCCAACCGGGGAGCTGTTTTTT
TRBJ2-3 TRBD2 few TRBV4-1 CASSQGGLGTDTQYF TGCGCCAGCAGCCAAGGGGGACTAGGCACAGATACGCAGTATTTT
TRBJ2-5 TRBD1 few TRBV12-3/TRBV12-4 CASSSRPGQVQYF TGTGCCAGCAGTAGCCGGCCGGGACAGGTCCAGTACTTC
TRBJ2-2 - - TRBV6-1 CASSEATGYGELFF TGTGCCAGCAGTGAAGCTACAGGGTACGGGGAGCTGTTTTTT
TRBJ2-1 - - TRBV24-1 CATSDSGGYNEQFF TGTGCCACCAGTGATTCCGGCGGCTACAATGAGCAGTTCTTC